This T cell receptor (beta chain) comes out of a study of memory CD4+ T cells and cytomegalovirus serostatus. Germline lookup yields CDR1 MNHEY and CDR2 SVGAGI. Trimming removed 6 bases from V and 2 bases from J; junction bases left unmatched: 5. The CDR3 extends over 14 amino acids. A word on this clone: Its target is not known.

TCRdb keeps only in-frame clones here, not all; method: immunoSEQ multiplex PCR. The sample shows about 38,000 clones, around 79% of them seen only once. Single viable CD3+CD4+CD8-CD45RO+ cells were sorted as the memory CD4+ T cells. Donors' CMV status reflects serum IgG against pp150, pp28, p38, p52. Findings and limits, study-wide: About 40% of the roughly 150 known CMV-associated TCRbeta sequences appeared in CD4+ memory.

The sequenced material came from memory CD4+ T cells from blood. The sequence came from an adult in good health and CMV-seropositive. The chain employs TRBV6-5 and TRBJ2-3; 7 bases line up with TRBD1. The CDR3 is CASRRDRNTDTQYF. The DNA for the CDR3 is TGTGCCAGCAGAAGGGACAGAAACACAGATACGCAGTATTTT.